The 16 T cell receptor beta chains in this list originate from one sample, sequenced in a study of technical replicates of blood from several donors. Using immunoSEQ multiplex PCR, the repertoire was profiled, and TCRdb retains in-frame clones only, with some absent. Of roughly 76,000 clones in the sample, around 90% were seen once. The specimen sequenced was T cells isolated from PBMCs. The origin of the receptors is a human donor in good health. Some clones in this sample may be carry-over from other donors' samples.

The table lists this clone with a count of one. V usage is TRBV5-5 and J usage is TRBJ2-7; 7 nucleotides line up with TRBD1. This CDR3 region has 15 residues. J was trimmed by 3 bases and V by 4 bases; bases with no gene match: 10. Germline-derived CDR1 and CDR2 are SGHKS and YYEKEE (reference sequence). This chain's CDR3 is CASSKEPGQNYEQYF. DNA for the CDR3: TGTGCCAGCAGCAAAGAACCGGGACAGAACTACGAGCAGTACTTC. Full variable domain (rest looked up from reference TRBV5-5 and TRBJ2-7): DAGVTQSPTHLIKTRGQQVTLRCSPISGHKSVSWYQQVLGQGPQFIFQYYEKEERGRGNFPDRFSARQFPNYSSELNVNALLLGDSALYLCASSKEPGQNYEQYFGPGTRLTVT.

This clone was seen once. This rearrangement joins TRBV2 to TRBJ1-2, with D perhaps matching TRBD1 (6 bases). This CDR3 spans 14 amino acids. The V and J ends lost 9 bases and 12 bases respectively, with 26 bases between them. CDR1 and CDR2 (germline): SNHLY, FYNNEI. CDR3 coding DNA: TGTGCCAGTCTGAGCCCAAACTCTCTCGACAGGCACACCTTC. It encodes CASLSPNSLDRHTF.

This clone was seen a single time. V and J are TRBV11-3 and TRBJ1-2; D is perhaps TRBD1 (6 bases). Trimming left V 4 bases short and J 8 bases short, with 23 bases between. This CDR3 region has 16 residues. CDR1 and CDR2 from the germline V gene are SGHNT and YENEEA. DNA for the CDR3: TGTGCCAGCAGCTCCCCGGTAGAGACAGGCTCGGGGGGCTACACCTTC. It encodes CASSSPVETGSGGYTF.

CDR3: CASSPLAGGYNEQFF. The CDR3 DNA reads as TGTGCCAGCAGCCCCTTGGCGGGAGGGTACAATGAGCAGTTCTTC. This rearrangement joins TRBV9 to TRBJ2-1; 9 bases line up with TRBD2. This CDR3 is built from 15 residues. Trimming took 4 bases from V and 4 from J; bases not matched to a gene: 6. Looked up from germline, CDR1 is SGDLS and CDR2 is YYNGEE. The whole variable domain, filled in from reference TRBV9 and TRBJ2-1, reads DSGVTQTPKHLITATGQRVTLRCSPRSGDLSVYWYQQSLDQGLQFLIQYYNGEERAKGNILERFSAQQFPDLHSELNLSSLELGDSALYFCASSPLAGGYNEQFFGPGTRLTVL.

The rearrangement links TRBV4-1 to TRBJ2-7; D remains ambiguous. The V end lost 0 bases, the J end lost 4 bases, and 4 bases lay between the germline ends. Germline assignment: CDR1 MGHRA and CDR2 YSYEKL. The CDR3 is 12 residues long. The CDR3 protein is CASSQDRYEQYF. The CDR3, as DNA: TGCGCCAGCAGCCAAGACCGGTACGAGCAGTACTTC.

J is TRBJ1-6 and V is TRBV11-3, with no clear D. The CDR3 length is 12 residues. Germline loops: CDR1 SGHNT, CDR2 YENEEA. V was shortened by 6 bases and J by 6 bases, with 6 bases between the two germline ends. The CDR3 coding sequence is TGTGCCAGCAGGGCCTTTAATTCACCCCTCCACTTT. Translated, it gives CASRAFNSPLHF.

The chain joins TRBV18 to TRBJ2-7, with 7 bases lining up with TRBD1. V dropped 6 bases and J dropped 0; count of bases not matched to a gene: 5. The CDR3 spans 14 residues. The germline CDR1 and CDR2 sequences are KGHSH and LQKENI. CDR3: CASSAGGSSYEQYF. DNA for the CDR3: TGTGCCAGCTCCGCAGGGGGTAGCTCCTACGAGCAGTACTTC.

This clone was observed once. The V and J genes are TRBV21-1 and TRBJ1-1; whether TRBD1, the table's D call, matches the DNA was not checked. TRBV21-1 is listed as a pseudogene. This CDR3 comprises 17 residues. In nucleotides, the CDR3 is TGTGCCAGCAGCGACTCAGGGGGCCTTATCATGAACACTGAAGCTTTCTTT. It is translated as CASSDSGGLIMNTEAFF.

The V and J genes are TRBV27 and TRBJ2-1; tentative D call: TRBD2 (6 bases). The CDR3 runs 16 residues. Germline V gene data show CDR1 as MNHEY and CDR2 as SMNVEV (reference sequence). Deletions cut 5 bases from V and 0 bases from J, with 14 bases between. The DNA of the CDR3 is TGTGCCAGCAGTGCCGGGACTGGGAGCTCCTACAATGAGCAGTTCTTC. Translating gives CASSAGTGSSYNEQFF.

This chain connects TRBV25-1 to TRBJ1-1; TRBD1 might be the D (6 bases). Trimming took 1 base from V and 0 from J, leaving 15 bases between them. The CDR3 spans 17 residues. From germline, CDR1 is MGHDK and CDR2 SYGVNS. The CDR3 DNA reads TGTGCCAGCAGTGAATTCGGGGGGGCCCTAATGAACACTGAAGCTTTCTTT. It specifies CASSEFGGALMNTEAFF.

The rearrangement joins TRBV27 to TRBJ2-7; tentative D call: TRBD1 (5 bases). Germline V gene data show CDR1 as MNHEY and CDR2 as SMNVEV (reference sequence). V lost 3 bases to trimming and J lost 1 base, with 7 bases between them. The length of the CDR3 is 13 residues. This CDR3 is CASSLGQSYEQYF. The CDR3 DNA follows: TGTGCCAGCAGTTTGGGGCAGTCCTACGAGCAGTACTTC.

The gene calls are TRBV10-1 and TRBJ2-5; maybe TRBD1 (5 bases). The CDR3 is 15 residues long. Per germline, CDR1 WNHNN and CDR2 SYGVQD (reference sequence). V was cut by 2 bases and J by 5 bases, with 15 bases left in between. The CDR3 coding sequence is TGCGCCAGCAGTGAGGGCCCAGGGCGGTGGGAGACCCAGTACTTC. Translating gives CASSEGPGRWETQYF.

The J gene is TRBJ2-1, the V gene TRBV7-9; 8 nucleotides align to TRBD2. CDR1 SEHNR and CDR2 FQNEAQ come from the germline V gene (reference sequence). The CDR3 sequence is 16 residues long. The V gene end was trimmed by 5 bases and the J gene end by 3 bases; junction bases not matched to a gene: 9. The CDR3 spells CASSPPPAGVYNEQFF. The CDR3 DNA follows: TGTGCCAGCAGCCCTCCCCCAGCGGGAGTCTACAATGAGCAGTTCTTC.

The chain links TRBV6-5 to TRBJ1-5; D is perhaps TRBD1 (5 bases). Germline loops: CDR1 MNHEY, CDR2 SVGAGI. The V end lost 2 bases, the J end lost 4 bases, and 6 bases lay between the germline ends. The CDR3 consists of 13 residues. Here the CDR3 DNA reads TGTGCCAGCAGTTACGGGGGGAATCAGCCCCAGCATTTT. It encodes CASSYGGNQPQHF.

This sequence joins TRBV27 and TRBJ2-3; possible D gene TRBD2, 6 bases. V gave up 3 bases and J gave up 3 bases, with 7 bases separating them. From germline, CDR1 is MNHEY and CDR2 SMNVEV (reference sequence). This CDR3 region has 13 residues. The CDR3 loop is CASSFGGTDTQYF. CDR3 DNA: TGTGCCAGCAGTTTTGGGGGGACAGATACGCAGTATTTT.

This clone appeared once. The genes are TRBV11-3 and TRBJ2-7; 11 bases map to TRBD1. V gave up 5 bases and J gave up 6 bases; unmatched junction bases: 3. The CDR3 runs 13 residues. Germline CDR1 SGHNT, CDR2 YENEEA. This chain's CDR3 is CASSRDRGSEQYF. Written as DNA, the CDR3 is TGTGCCAGCAGCCGGGACAGGGGGAGCGAGCAGTACTTC.